Given below is one TCR beta chain in context. Its antigen is still unknown. The PCR made use of 60 Vbeta and 13 Jbeta primers. The table came from immunoSEQ multiplex PCR; TCRdb's copy has only in-frame clones and leaves some out. The sample includes 130,000 or so clones, over 75% seen only once; the top ten take 5% to 5.5%. The data are from a study of cytomegalovirus exposure and HLA in healthy donors. Study context: Caucasian-associated ancestry cluster membership applied to approximately 80% of several hundred genotyped donors. Overall study results and limits: Roughly uniform sequencing depth across donors was assumed, possibly incorrectly. The investigators catalogued 150 to 200 TCR beta chains as cytomegalovirus-associated.

With 1 base removed from V and 1 base from J, the gap between germline ends came to 6 bases. Germline V CDR1 and CDR2: SGHDT, YYEEEE. This CDR3 spans 14 amino acids. The receptor was derived from a man in his thirties or forties in good health and CMV-seronegative. The chain carries TRBV5-6 and TRBJ2-1; D is undetermined. Sample: PBMCs. The CDR3 DNA reads TGTGCCAGCAGCTTGTACCGGTCCTACAATGAGCAGTTCTTC. Protein sequence: CASSLYRSYNEQFF.